This T cell receptor (beta chain) stems from a study of T cell responses to AZD1222 COVID-19 vaccine. For the study at large: Both about-4-week and about-12-week second-dose recipients were combined.

The table came from immunoSEQ multiplex PCR; TCRdb's copy has only in-frame clones and leaves some out. The profile shows 140,000 to 150,000 clones, about 90% of them singletons. Findings and limits, study-wide: Spike-specific TCR breadth and depth rose after two AZD1222 doses. Nearly half of spike-specific TCRs reportedly go after variant regions that carry no mutations. A mostly white British donor set with more females was recruited, and clonal diversity was possibly underestimated.

A note on this clone: The antigen is unknown.

This CDR3 comprises 14 residues. V lost 2 bases to trimming and J lost 2 bases, with 10 bases between them. The germline V gene encodes CDR1 MNHEY and CDR2 SVGAGI. The receptor was isolated from an adult in good health. The J gene is TRBJ2-7, the V gene TRBV6-5, with D possibly TRBD1 on 5 matching bases. The specimen was peripheral blood, collected on day 0 of AZD1222 vaccination. The chain's CDR3 is CASSYKGFAYEQYF. In DNA form, the CDR3 reads TGTGCCAGCAGTTACAAGGGGTTCGCCTACGAGCAGTACTTC.